This T cell receptor (beta chain) emerged from a study of human CD4 T cells and Enterobacteriaceae. Study findings and constraints: Ex vivo reactivity came only from nucleotide matches to CFSE-low cultures. In the top 5%: 11 of 19 and about two thirds of the roughly 35 cross-reactive clonotypes.

The CDR3 covers 14 residues. This clone was detected once. Its cognate antigen is unknown. Clones were read by immunoSEQ multiplex PCR, and TCRdb kept only the in-frame ones, dropping some. Seen here are under 35,000 clones, 70% to 85% observed once, and the top ten hold around 1.5%. Sorting took every CD4+ cell except CD45RA+CCR7+CD95- naive cells, reaching over 95% purity. Swiss blood donation centers supplied the healthy donor blood. Sorting first excluded CD8+, CD14+, CD16+, CD56+, CD19+ and CD25-bright cells. This chain links TRBV21-1 with TRBJ2-5; TRBD1, the D gene given by the table, was not confirmed from the DNA. TRBV21-1 is described as a pseudogene. Material: memory CD4+ T cells from blood. This sequence originates from a human donor in good health. CDR3 sequence reads: CASSHDRNQETQYF. The CDR3 nucleotides read TGTGCCAGCAGTCACGACAGGAACCAAGAGACCCAGTACTTC.